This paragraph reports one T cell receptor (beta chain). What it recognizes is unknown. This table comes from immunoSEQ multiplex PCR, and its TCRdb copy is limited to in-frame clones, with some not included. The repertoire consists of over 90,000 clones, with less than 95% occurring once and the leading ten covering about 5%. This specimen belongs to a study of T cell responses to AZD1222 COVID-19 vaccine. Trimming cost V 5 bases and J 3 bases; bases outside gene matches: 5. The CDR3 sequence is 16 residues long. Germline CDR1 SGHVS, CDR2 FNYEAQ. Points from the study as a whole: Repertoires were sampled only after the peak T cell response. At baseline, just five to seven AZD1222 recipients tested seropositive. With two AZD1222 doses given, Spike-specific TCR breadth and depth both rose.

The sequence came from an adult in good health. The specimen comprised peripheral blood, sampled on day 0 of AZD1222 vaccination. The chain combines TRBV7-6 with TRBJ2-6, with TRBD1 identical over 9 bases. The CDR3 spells CASSPGTGLGANVLTF. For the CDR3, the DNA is TGTGCCAGCAGCCCAGGGACAGGGCTTGGGGCCAACGTCCTGACTTTC.